The 20 T cell receptor beta chains reported below all come from one sample, sequenced in a study of blood T cells in healthy people across ages. With a J-beta primer mix and a sample-barcoded 5' primer, a second PCR ran about 7 to 12 cycles. TCRdb used MiXCR to reprocess the 5' RACE reads, holding one entry per CDR3 protein. The sample holds about 1.7 million distinct CDR3 sequences, 28% seen once. The source material was blood. These receptors all stem from a woman between 25 and 40 years old in good health.

J is TRBJ1-5 and V is TRBV10-3; D call uncertain. Trimming left V 2 bases short and J 0 bases short, with 5 bases between. Germline CDR1 and CDR2: ENHRY and SYGVKD. CDR3 length: 14 amino acids. As DNA, the CDR3 is TGTGCCATCAGTGAGCCGGCTAGCAATCAGCCCCAGCATTTT. It codes for CAISEPASNQPQHF.

This clonotype was observed a handful of times. The chain recombines TRBV7-3 with TRBJ1-2; 9 bases match TRBD1. The CDR3 runs 14 residues. The germline V gene has CDR1 SGHTA and CDR2 FQGTGA. V lost 6 bases to trimming and J lost 6 bases; unmatched junction nucleotides: 8. The DNA for the CDR3 is TGTGCCAGCAGATCCAACCGGGACAGGGATGGCTACACCTTC. It yields the protein CASRSNRDRDGYTF.

This clonotype was observed a handful of times. This chain connects TRBV2 to TRBJ2-7; D uncertain. CDR1 and CDR2 (germline): SNHLY, FYNNEI. The CDR3 spans 13 residues. Deletions cut 4 bases from V and 5 bases from J, with 12 bases between. CDR3 coding DNA: TGTGCCAGCAGTGGGGAAATTTTCAACGAGCAGTACTTC. Amino acids: CASSGEIFNEQYF.

This clonotype was picked up a small number of times. The gene calls are TRBV7-8 and TRBJ2-3, with D possibly TRBD2 on 6 matching bases. The germline gives CDR1 SGHVS, CDR2 FQNEAQ. V was clipped by 10 bases and J by 3 bases, with 14 bases between them. The CDR3 has 13 amino acids. The CDR3 DNA follows: TGTGCCACCGCGGGATATACAACAGATACGCAGTATTTT. Amino acid sequence: CATAGYTTDTQYF.

This clonotype has at least ten counts. The V gene is TRBV20-1, the J gene TRBJ2-4, with D tentatively TRBD1 or TRBD2 (5 bases each). The V and J ends lost 0 bases and 3 bases respectively, with 15 bases between them. The CDR3 is 16 amino acids. Germline loops: CDR1 DFQATT, CDR2 SNEGSKA (reference sequence). The CDR3 nucleotides are TGCAGTGCTAGAGATCGGGGCAGTTTGGTCAAAAACATTCAGTACTTC. Amino acids: CSARDRGSLVKNIQYF.

The table lists this clonotype with a few counts. This rearrangement joins TRBV6-5 to TRBJ1-5; 7 bases are shared with TRBD1. This CDR3 region has 16 residues. The germline V gene encodes CDR1 MNHEY and CDR2 SVGAGI. V dropped 4 bases and J dropped 2; count of bases not matched to a gene: 8. The CDR3 sequence: CASSLKTGMGNQPQHF. The CDR3 coding sequence is TGTGCCAGCAGTTTGAAGACAGGGATGGGCAATCAGCCCCAGCATTTT.

The chain employs TRBV29-1 and TRBJ1-2; the D is unclear. This CDR3 has 12 amino acids. V gave up 4 bases and J gave up 6 bases, with 12 bases separating them. Per germline, CDR1 SQVTM and CDR2 ANQGSEA. The CDR3, as DNA: TGCAGCGTTGTGGAGAATAGTGATGGCTACACCTTC. Translating gives CSVVENSDGYTF.

The chain has TRBV12-3 or TRBV12-4 and TRBJ1-1; D may be TRBD1 (5 bases). The CDR3 runs 12 residues. V lost 11 bases and J lost 5, with 15 bases in between. CDR3 sequence (DNA): TGTGCCGCCCAAGACCAGGGTACTGAAGCTTTCTTT. It yields the protein CAAQDQGTEAFF.

The table lists this clonotype with many counts. V gene TRBV5-1 combines with J gene TRBJ1-6; 7 bases map to TRBD1. Germline trimming cut 6 bases from V and 2 bases from J; bases unmatched to any gene: 5. Germline CDR1 SGHRS, CDR2 YFSETQ. CDR3 length: 15 residues. The CDR3 loop is CASTPQGPYNSPLHF. CDR3 DNA: TGCGCCAGCACCCCACAGGGGCCCTATAATTCACCCCTCCACTTT.

The chain joins TRBV14 to TRBJ2-7; 10 bases fit TRBD2. CDR1 and CDR2 (germline): SGHDN, FVKESK. The CDR3 is 15 residues long. After removal of 3 bases from V and 7 bases from J, the junction contained 9 bases not matched to a gene. The CDR3 here is CASSQSSGRGGEQYF. DNA for the CDR3: TGTGCCAGCAGCCAGTCCAGCGGGAGGGGCGGGGAGCAGTACTTC.

The table lists this clonotype with many counts. V gene TRBV5-1 combines with J gene TRBJ2-4, with D unresolved. V shed 3 bases and J shed 6 bases, with 10 bases lying between them. Germline CDR1 reads SGHRS; CDR2 reads YFSETQ. This CDR3 spans 13 amino acids. CDR3 in amino acids: CASSSDNLNIQYF. In nucleotides, the CDR3 is TGCGCCAGCAGCTCCGACAACCTAAACATTCAGTACTTC.

This clonotype appeared a few times. DNA for the CDR3: TGTGCCAGCAGTTACCAGTCCGGGGGAAGCGGGGGCACCGGGGAGCTGTTTTTT. This gives the protein CASSYQSGGSGGTGELFF. The V gene is TRBV6-5, the J gene TRBJ2-2; 8 bases are a match to TRBD2. CDR3 size: 18 residues. V lost 2 bases and J lost 4; bases outside the gene matches: 12. Germline CDR1 and CDR2: MNHEY and SVGAGI.

This clonotype was counted between two and nine times. The chain is built from TRBV5-5 and TRBJ1-4; TRBD1 matches at 9 bases. The trim removed 2 bases at V and 2 bases at J, leaving 16 bases unmatched. The CDR3 runs to 20 residues. CDR1 and CDR2 from the germline V gene are SGHKS and YYEKEE (reference sequence). Written as DNA, the CDR3 is TGTGCCAGCAGCTTAGGACCCCTCACAGGGGGCTTAGGCACTAATGAAAAACTGTTTTTT. Translation: CASSLGPLTGGLGTNEKLFF.

Regarding this clonotype: Sequence at one end of the junction differs from germline and may be a read error. The chain couples TRBV10-3 to TRBJ2-3; D possibly corresponds to TRBD2 (6 bases). The germline V gene has CDR1 ENHRY and CDR2 SYGVKD. The CDR3 has 16 residues. The CDR3 sequence: CAICESEGPGADTQYF. DNA of the CDR3: TGTGCCATCTGTGAATCCGAGGGGCCGGGAGCAGATACGCAGTATTTT.

This clonotype has a handful of counts. This chain joins TRBV20-1 and TRBJ2-2; 10 bases are shared with TRBD2. With V trimmed by 3 bases and J by 2 bases, 9 bases remained unmatched. CDR3 size: 17 residues. Germline CDR1 DFQATT, CDR2 SNEGSKA (reference sequence). In DNA form, the CDR3 reads TGCAGTGCTAGCCCCTCAGCGGGGGGGATCAACACCGGGGAGCTGTTTTTT. Encoded protein: CSASPSAGGINTGELFF.

A remark on this clonotype: This clone may be a read error of a much larger clone one base away. This rearrangement joins TRBV7-2 to TRBJ2-5, with a weak D call TRBD2 (6 bases). From germline, CDR1 is SGHTA and CDR2 FQGNSA. V lost 1 base and J 11 bases, leaving 17 bases between the germline ends. The CDR3 runs 14 residues. The CDR3 nucleotides are TGTGCCAGCAGCTTAGTGAGCGGAGCCGGAGGGCAGTACTTC. This codes for CASSLVSGAGGQYF. Filled out from reference TRBV7-2 and TRBJ2-5, the complete variable domain reads GAGVSQSPSNKVTEKGKDVELRCDPISGHTALYWYRQSLGQGLEFLIYFQGNSAPDKSGLPSDRFSAERTGGSVSTLTIQRTQQEDSAVYLCASSLVSGAGGQYFGPGTRLLVL.

This clonotype was observed a handful of times. The gene calls are TRBV3-1 and TRBJ1-2; no clear D. Deletions cut 4 bases from V and 4 bases from J, with 13 bases between. Germline assignment: CDR1 LGHDT and CDR2 YNNKEL (reference sequence). The CDR3 has 14 residues. This CDR3 is CASSPPRVVYGYTF. The CDR3, as DNA: TGTGCCAGCAGCCCACCTAGGGTTGTCTATGGCTACACCTTC.

V usage is TRBV5-1 and J usage is TRBJ1-2; weak D call: TRBD1 (5 bases). V was cut by 5 bases and J by 7 bases, with 15 bases left in between. Germline lookup yields CDR1 SGHRS and CDR2 YFSETQ. This CDR3 has 13 residues. The CDR3 here is CASRPTGTPGYTF. The CDR3 region has the DNA TGCGCCAGCAGACCCACAGGAACGCCTGGCTACACCTTC.

The table lists this clonotype with a few counts. The chain couples TRBV6-2 or TRBV6-3 to TRBJ1-5, with D maybe TRBD1 (5 bases). CDR3 length: 15 amino acids. V lost 7 bases and J 0 bases, leaving 13 bases between the germline ends. Germline assignment: CDR1 MNHEY and CDR2 SVGEGT. The CDR3 nucleotides are TGTGCCAGCACCATGAGGGGAATTAGCAATCAGCCCCAGCATTTT. Translation: CASTMRGISNQPQHF.

The gene calls are TRBV20-1 and TRBJ2-3; D is unclear. V lost 1 base and J 4 bases, leaving 12 bases between the germline ends. This CDR3 has 14 amino acids. The germline V gene has CDR1 DFQATT and CDR2 SNEGSKA (reference sequence). CDR3 DNA sequence: TGCAGTGCTAGAGCGGTGGGAAGGGCAGATACGCAGTATTTT. Translated: CSARAVGRADTQYF.